The 10 T cell receptor beta chains in this list originate from one sample, sequenced in a study of T cells in localized non-small cell lung cancer. Here immunoSEQ multiplex PCR was the method, and the copy in TCRdb shows in-frame clones only, minus some. The profile shows approximately 1,500 clones, roughly 25% of them singletons. The sample consisted of normal lung tissue next to the tumor, taken before any cancer treatment. The receptors originated from a male donor older than 55 with stage I lung adenocarcinoma.

The chain has TRBV19 and TRBJ1-2; no clear D. V was clipped by 3 bases and J by 3 bases, with 8 bases between them. The CDR3 loop spans 13 amino acids. From germline, CDR1 is LNHDA and CDR2 SQIVND (reference sequence). The CDR3 nucleotides are TGTGCCAGTAGTATGGATAGGGACTATGGCTACACCTTC. Translating gives CASSMDRDYGYTF.

By proportion, this clone is medium-sized. This rearrangement joins TRBV11-3 to TRBJ2-5, with a possible D match to TRBD2 (5 bases). In germline, CDR1 is SGHNT, CDR2 YENEEA. The CDR3 consists of 16 residues. The V end was cut by 2 bases, the J end by 0 bases, with 13 bases between. As DNA, the CDR3 is TGTGCCAGCAGCTTAAGGCTAGCAGGCTACCAAGAGACCCAGTACTTC. Translated, it gives CASSLRLAGYQETQYF.

V and J are TRBV6-8 and TRBJ1-1, with TRBD1 identical over 7 bases. Trimming at V came to 0 bases and at J to 2 bases, leaving 6 bases not matched to a gene. CDR3 size: 16 residues. Germline V gene sequence: CDR1 MNHGY, CDR2 SAAAGT. In DNA form, the CDR3 reads TGTGCCAGCAGTTACTCGACCAGGGGGATTAACACTGAAGCTTTCTTT. This encodes CASSYSTRGINTEAFF.

This clone was counted once. The chain has TRBV25-1 and TRBJ1-2; D is perhaps TRBD1 (5 bases). The CDR3 sequence is 12 residues long. CDR1 MGHDK and CDR2 SYGVNS come from the germline V gene. Trimming pared 8 bases from V and 8 bases from J, leaving 15 bases between. As DNA, the CDR3 is TGTGCCAGCCATGCCCCAGGGTACGGCTACACCTTC. It codes for CASHAPGYGYTF.

The V and J genes are TRBV5-1 and TRBJ2-7; D is tentatively TRBD1 or TRBD2 (5 bases each). Trimming left V 4 bases short and J 0 bases short, with 11 bases between. The germline CDR1 and CDR2 sequences are SGHRS and YFSETQ. The CDR3 extends over 14 amino acids. This chain's CDR3 is CASSVRDGSYEQYF. In nucleotides, the CDR3 is TGCGCCAGCAGCGTCCGGGACGGCTCCTACGAGCAGTACTTC.

This clone turned up a few times. The rearrangement uses TRBV11-3 and TRBJ2-7, with D unresolved. Germline CDR1 SGHNT, CDR2 YENEEA. The CDR3 runs to 15 residues. Trimming removed 5 bases from V and 1 base from J, with 15 bases in between. The CDR3 protein is CASSPTGKLSYEQYF. The CDR3 nucleotides read TGTGCCAGCAGCCCGACCGGAAAGCTTTCCTACGAGCAGTACTTC.

By proportion, this clone is medium-sized. This sequence joins TRBV6-8 and TRBJ1-1; TRBD1 aligns across 9 bases. V lost 6 bases to trimming and J lost 5 bases; unmatched junction nucleotides: 7. From germline, CDR1 is MNHGY and CDR2 SAAAGT. There are 14 residues in the CDR3. Here the CDR3 DNA reads TGTGCCAGCAGGATACAGGGGGCTGGAACTGAAGCTTTCTTT. This sequence encodes CASRIQGAGTEAFF.

This sequence joins TRBV19 and TRBJ2-6, with D maybe TRBD1 (5 bases). The V end lost 10 bases, the J end lost 1 base, and 8 bases lay between the germline ends. Germline CDR1 LNHDA, CDR2 SQIVND (reference sequence). The CDR3 length is 13 residues. For the CDR3, the DNA is TGTGCCACCGCAGGGTCTGGGGCCAACGTCCTGACTTTC. Its protein is CATAGSGANVLTF.

By sample fraction, this clone is large (0.1 to 1%). J is TRBJ2-7 and V is TRBV6-8; tentative D call: TRBD1 (5 bases). Germline V lookup: CDR1 MNHGY, CDR2 SAAAGT. The V end was cut by 6 bases, the J end by 7 bases, with 16 bases between. CDR3 length equals 13 residues. Here the CDR3 reads CASSQGSYVEQYF. CDR3 coding DNA: TGTGCCAGCAGCCAGGGTTCCTATGTGGAGCAGTACTTC.

This clone has a handful of counts. The chain has TRBV11-3 and TRBJ2-7; D not certain. The germline V and J ends were trimmed by 3 bases and 0 bases, with 9 bases remaining between them. The CDR3 covers 14 residues. Germline CDR1 is SGHNT and CDR2 is YENEEA. This CDR3 is CASSLVGDSYEQYF. In DNA form, the CDR3 reads TGTGCCAGCAGCTTGGTTGGGGACTCCTACGAGCAGTACTTC.